This T cell receptor beta chain appears in the sequencing data of a study of blood T cells in healthy people across ages. Overall study findings and caveats: Older age coincided with a roughly linear decline in TCR beta diversity per million T cells. Not knowing donor CMV status may have confounded expanded clonotype changes. A greater number of naive CD4+ cells and higher diversity distinguished long-lived donors from aged donors.

This clonotype showed up just a few times. Its matching antigen is unknown. Mismatch with germline at one junction end may stem from a read error. Together with a sample-barcoded 5' primer, a J-beta primer mix was included in a second PCR lasting roughly 6 to 12 cycles. TCRdb re-called the 5' RACE reads through MiXCR, storing one row per CDR3 protein. The sample includes some 750,000 distinct CDR3 sequences, 22% of them seen just once. CDR1 and CDR2 (germline): GTSNPN, SVGIG (reference sequence). The CDR3 contains 13 residues. The study drew donors from healthy Caucasian individuals in Russia aged roughly 6 to 100.

The sample comprised blood. This TCR was sampled from a man aged 65 to 85 in good health. The chain joins TRBV30 to TRBJ1-1; no definite D call. The CDR3 nucleotides are TGTGCCTGGATAACAGTTATGAACACTGAAGCTTCCTTT. Protein: CAWITVMNTEASF.